This is a list of T cell receptor beta chains from one sample in a study of PD-1 blockade in classical Hodgkin lymphoma. Generated by immunoSEQ multiplex PCR, the TCRdb table keeps only in-frame clones and is missing some. The table lists 65,000 to 95,000 clones, 89% of them singletons. The specimen was peripheral blood mononuclear cells (PBMCs), collected at baseline. These receptors were collected from a human donor with classical Hodgkin lymphoma. Both conserved end residues are trimmed from each CDR3. D genes are given only for firm matches. Not every row has a clone size; where given, it reads once, few, many or a size class.

V,J,D,size,CDR3
TRBV7-9,TRBJ2-5,.,.,ASSLLVLAGETQY
TRBV7-2,TRBJ2-7,TRBD2,.,ASSLGTSSYEQY
TRBV30,TRBJ2-1,TRBD2,.,AWISGLAGKNEQF
TRBV15,TRBJ2-3,.,once,ATSRDRGRSGRTDTQY
TRBV7-2,TRBJ2-7,TRBD2,few,ASSPGTSRVSYEQY
TRBV4-1,TRBJ1-1,.,.,ASSQVFARNTEAF
TRBV5-1,TRBJ2-1,TRBD2,.,ASSTTSERYNEQF
TRBV18,TRBJ2-6,TRBD2,.,ASSPPTSGFSGANVLT
TRBV4-3,TRBJ2-7,TRBD1,.,ASSPSGPGQVNEQY
TRBV14,TRBJ2-1,.,.,ASSQDLVDYYNEQF
TRBV6-6,TRBJ1-4,.,.,ASSYSPGRNEKLF
TRBV10-2,TRBJ1-3,.,few,ASSDGGSGNTIY
TRBV5-1,TRBJ2-2,.,.,ASSLAAVPGTGELF
TRBV5-4,TRBJ1-2,TRBD1,few,ASSLTGTGNGYT
TRBV19,TRBJ2-7,.,.,ASSETDGDSYEQY
TRBV5-1,TRBJ1-4,TRBD1,.,ASSFTGQAGEKLF
TRBV6-6,TRBJ2-3,.,few,ASSYLGLSTDTQY
TRBV4-2,TRBJ1-5,.,.,ASSQDFNGDSYGGPSGGQPQH